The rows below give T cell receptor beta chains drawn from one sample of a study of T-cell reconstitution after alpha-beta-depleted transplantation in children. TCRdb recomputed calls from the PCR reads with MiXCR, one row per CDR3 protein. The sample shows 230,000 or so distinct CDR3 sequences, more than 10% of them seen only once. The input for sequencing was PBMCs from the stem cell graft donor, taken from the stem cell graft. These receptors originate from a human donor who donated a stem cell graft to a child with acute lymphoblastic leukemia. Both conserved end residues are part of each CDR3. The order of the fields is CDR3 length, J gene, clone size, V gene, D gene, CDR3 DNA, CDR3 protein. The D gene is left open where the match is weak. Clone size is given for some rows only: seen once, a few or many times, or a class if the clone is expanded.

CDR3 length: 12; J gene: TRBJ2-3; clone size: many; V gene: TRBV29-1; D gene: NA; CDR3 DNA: TGCAGCGGCGGAGGAAGCACAGATACGCAGTATTTT; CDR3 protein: CSGGGSTDTQYF
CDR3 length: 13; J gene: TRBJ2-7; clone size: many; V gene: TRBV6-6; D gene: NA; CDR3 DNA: TGTGCCAGCAGTTACGCTAGCCCCTACGAGCAGTACTTC; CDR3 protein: CASSYASPYEQYF
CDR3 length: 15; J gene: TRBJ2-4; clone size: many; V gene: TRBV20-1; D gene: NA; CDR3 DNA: TGCAGTGCTAGAGATTGGAAGGAGGGGGCAAGCATTCAGTACTTC; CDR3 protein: CSARDWKEGASIQYF
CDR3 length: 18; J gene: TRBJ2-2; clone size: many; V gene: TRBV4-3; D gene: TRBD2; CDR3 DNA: TGCGCCAGCAGCCAAGACTACCTAGCGGGGGGATACACCGGGGAGCTGTTTTTT; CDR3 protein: CASSQDYLAGGYTGELFF
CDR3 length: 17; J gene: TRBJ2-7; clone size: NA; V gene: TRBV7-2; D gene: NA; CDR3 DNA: TGTGCCAGCAGCCACCCTTCCCGCAGCCTAACTAACTACGAGCAGTACTTC; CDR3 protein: CASSHPSRSLTNYEQYF
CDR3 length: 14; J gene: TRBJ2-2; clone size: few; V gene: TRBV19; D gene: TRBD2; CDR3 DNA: TGTGCCAGTACCATCGGGAGGGGCACCGGGGAGCTGTTTTTT; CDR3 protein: CASTIGRGTGELFF
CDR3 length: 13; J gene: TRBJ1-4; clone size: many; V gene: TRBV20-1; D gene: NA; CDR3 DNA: TGCAGTGCTAGTGAACAGGAGAATGAAAAACTGTTTTTT; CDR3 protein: CSASEQENEKLFF
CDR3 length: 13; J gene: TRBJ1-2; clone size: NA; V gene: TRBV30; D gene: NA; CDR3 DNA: TGTGCCTGGAGACGGCCAGCTAACTATGGCTACACCTTC; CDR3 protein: CAWRRPANYGYTF
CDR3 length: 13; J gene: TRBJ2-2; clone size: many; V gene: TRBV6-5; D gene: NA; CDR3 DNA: TGTGCCAGCAGTCCCGGGGTCACCGGGGAGCTGTTTTTT; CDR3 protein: CASSPGVTGELFF
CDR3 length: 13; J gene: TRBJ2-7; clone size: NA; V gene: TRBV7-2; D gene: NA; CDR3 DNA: TGTGCCAGCAGCTTGCGGTACTCCTACGAGCAGTACTTC; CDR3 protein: CASSLRYSYEQYF
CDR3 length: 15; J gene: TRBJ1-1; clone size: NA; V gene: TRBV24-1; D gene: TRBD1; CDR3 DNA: TGTGCCACCAGTGATACTCGACAGGGGGGGACTGAAGCTTTCTTT; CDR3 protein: CATSDTRQGGTEAFF